One sample yielded the 7 T cell receptor beta chains listed below, sequenced in a study of cytotoxic CD8 clonotypes in ibrutinib-treated CLL. Generated by immunoSEQ multiplex PCR, the TCRdb table keeps only in-frame clones and is missing some. The repertoire includes around 97,000 clones, 70% to 80% of them detected once, and around 30% sits in the top ten. Sequenced here: PBMCs, sampled after 12 months of ibrutinib treatment. These receptors were obtained from a human donor with chronic lymphocytic leukemia.

The CDR3: CASSPGLAGPGDTQYF. DNA of the CDR3: TGCGCCAGCAGCCCCGGACTAGCGGGGCCTGGAGATACGCAGTATTTT. The chain has TRBV4-1 and TRBJ2-3, with TRBD2 identical over 12 bases. The CDR3 spans 16 residues. The J segment lost 5 bases and the V segment lost 4 bases, leaving 7 bases of the junction unmatched. Germline V gives CDR1 MGHRA, CDR2 YSYEKL.

The chain carries TRBV5-1 and TRBJ2-1; 7 bases agree with TRBD1. CDR3 length: 14 amino acids. V was clipped by 4 bases and J by 7 bases; unmatched bases: 8. Germline V gene sequence: CDR1 SGHRS, CDR2 YFSETQ. CDR3 in amino acids: CASSNSGTENEQFF. CDR3 coding DNA: TGCGCCAGCAGCAACTCCGGGACAGAGAATGAGCAGTTCTTC.

The rearrangement links TRBV7-2 to TRBJ2-5, with TRBD1 identical over 7 bases. Unmatched junction bases numbered 4, after V lost 5 bases and J lost 1 base. This CDR3 region has 14 residues. Germline-derived CDR1 and CDR2 are SGHTA and FQGNSA. CDR3 nucleotides: TGTGCCAGCAGCCCGGGACAGCCCCAAGAGACCCAGTACTTC. This encodes CASSPGQPQETQYF. The full variable domain, its missing parts supplied by reference TRBV7-2 and TRBJ2-5, is GAGVSQSPSNKVTEKGKDVELRCDPISGHTALYWYRQSLGQGLEFLIYFQGNSAPDKSGLPSDRFSAERTGGSVSTLTIQRTQQEDSAVYLCASSPGQPQETQYFGPGTRLLVL.

CDR3 protein: CASSIRNNQPQHF. CDR3 coding DNA: TGTGCCAGTAGTATTCGGAACAATCAGCCCCAGCATTTT. The chain carries TRBV19 and TRBJ1-5, with unresolved D. V dropped 3 bases and J dropped 3 bases, with 6 bases sitting between them. The CDR3 covers 13 residues. CDR1 and CDR2 from the germline V gene are LNHDA and SQIVND (reference sequence). Complete variable domain (other parts from reference TRBV19 and TRBJ1-5): DGGITQSPKYLFRKEGQNVTLSCEQNLNHDAMYWYRQDPGQGLRLIYYSQIVNDFQKGDIAEGYSVSREKKESFPLTVTSAQKNPTAFYLCASSIRNNQPQHFGDGTRLSIL.

This clone was seen once. J is TRBJ1-3 and V is TRBV4-1, with 9 bases matching TRBD1. The CDR3 spans 17 residues. Germline CDR1 MGHRA, CDR2 YSYEKL. The V gene end was trimmed by 3 bases and the J gene end by 3 bases; junction bases not matched to a gene: 9. CDR3 protein: CASSQYTGTGNGNTIYF. The CDR3 coding sequence is TGCGCCAGCAGCCAGTACACCGGGACAGGGAATGGAAACACCATATATTTT.

This clone was observed a handful of times. The CDR3 protein is CASSKQKRSETQYF. The CDR3 coding sequence is TGTGCCAGCAGCAAACAAAAGAGATCGGAGACCCAGTACTTC. This rearrangement joins TRBV21-1 to TRBJ2-5; the table's TRBD2 call for D was not verified on the DNA. TRBV21-1 is a pseudogene locus. The CDR3 sequence is 14 residues long.

The chain is built from TRBV28 and TRBJ1-1; 9 positions agree with TRBD1. CDR1 MDHEN and CDR2 SYDVKM come from the germline V gene. The CDR3 has 15 residues. The V gene end was trimmed by 4 bases and the J gene end by 5 bases; junction bases not matched to a gene: 8. CDR3 coding DNA: TGTGCCAGCAGTTATACAGGGGGCGGTCAGACTGAAGCTTTCTTT. This codes for CASSYTGGGQTEAFF.